The 20 T cell receptor beta chains below all came from one sample that was sequenced in a study of T cell responses to AZD1222 COVID-19 vaccine. Generated by immunoSEQ multiplex PCR, the TCRdb table keeps only in-frame clones and is missing some. This table has about 120,000 clones, 85% to 90% appearing once. The source material was peripheral blood, sampled 28 days after the second AZD1222 dose. The receptor set was obtained from an adult who received the AZD1222 COVID-19 vaccine.

This chain connects TRBV24-1 to TRBJ2-4; D gene uncertain. V shed 4 bases and J shed 0 bases, with 18 bases lying between them. Germline CDR1 reads KGHDR; CDR2 reads SFDVKD. The CDR3 extends over 18 amino acids. The CDR3 region has the DNA TGTGCCACCAGTGACTCCGGCTCCCCGGAGCTAGCCAAAAACATTCAGTACTTC. This encodes CATSDSGSPELAKNIQYF.

This rearrangement joins TRBV7-9 to TRBJ1-1, with 10 bases matching TRBD1. The V gene's germline CDR1 is SEHNR and CDR2 FQNEAQ (reference sequence). The trim removed 3 bases at V and 0 bases at J, leaving 1 base unmatched. The CDR3 runs 15 residues. As DNA, the CDR3 is TGTGCCAGCAGCTTGGGACAGGGGATGAACACTGAAGCTTTCTTT. Its protein product is CASSLGQGMNTEAFF.

V usage is TRBV9 and J usage is TRBJ1-2; 7 bases agree with TRBD1. The CDR3 length is 15 residues. The germline V gene encodes CDR1 SGDLS and CDR2 YYNGEE. With V trimmed by 4 bases and J by 2 bases, 8 bases remained unmatched. CDR3 in DNA: TGTGCCAGCAGCTCCGGGACAGACTTCAACTATGGCTACACCTTC. Amino acids: CASSSGTDFNYGYTF.

The CDR3 DNA sequence: TGCGCCAGCAGCTCGTCGGAGGTGGTTGGGAATGAGCAGTTCTTC. Its translation: CASSSSEVVGNEQFF. The chain joins TRBV5-1 to TRBJ2-1; maybe TRBD2 (5 bases). V was cut by 3 bases and J by 7 bases, with 17 bases left in between. In germline, CDR1 is SGHRS, CDR2 YFSETQ. There are 15 residues in the CDR3. Using reference TRBV5-1 and TRBJ2-1 for the parts outside the CDR3, the full variable domain is KAGVTQTPRYLIKTRGQQVTLSCSPISGHRSVSWYQQTPGQGLQFLFEYFSETQRNKGNFPGRFSGRQFSNSRSEMNVSTLELGDSALYLCASSSSEVVGNEQFFGPGTRLTVL.

This chain joins TRBV27 and TRBJ2-3; 14 bases are a match to TRBD2. V shed 4 bases, J shed 5 bases, and the junction held 11 bases outside the gene matches. In germline, CDR1 is MNHEY, CDR2 SMNVEV (reference sequence). The CDR3 contains 18 residues. The CDR3 sequence is CASSSRQGLAGAGDTQYF. The CDR3 DNA reads TGTGCCAGCAGTTCGCGCCAGGGACTAGCGGGAGCTGGAGATACGCAGTATTTT.

V usage is TRBV19 and J usage is TRBJ2-5; D is ambiguous. CDR3 length: 14 amino acids. The germline gives CDR1 LNHDA, CDR2 SQIVND (reference sequence). The V end was cut by 6 bases, the J end by 1 base, with 12 bases between. The CDR3 protein is CASSAWAAQETQYF. The CDR3 DNA reads as TGTGCCAGTAGCGCCTGGGCGGCCCAAGAGACCCAGTACTTC. Using reference TRBV19 and TRBJ2-5 for the parts outside the CDR3, the full variable domain is DGGITQSPKYLFRKEGQNVTLSCEQNLNHDAMYWYRQDPGQGLRLIYYSQIVNDFQKGDIAEGYSVSREKKESFPLTVTSAQKNPTAFYLCASSAWAAQETQYFGPGTRLLVL.

The chain employs TRBV11-2 and TRBJ1-5; 7 nucleotides line up with TRBD1. The germline V gene encodes CDR1 SGHAT and CDR2 FQNNGV. J was trimmed by 4 bases and V by 4 bases; bases with no gene match: 10. The CDR3 is 16 residues long. Here the CDR3 DNA reads TGTGCCAGCAGCTCGATACAGGGGAGGAGAAATCAGCCCCAGCATTTT. It translates to CASSSIQGRRNQPQHF. Full variable domain (missing parts from reference TRBV11-2 and TRBJ1-5): EAGVAQSPRYKIIEKRQSVAFWCNPISGHATLYWYQQILGQGPKLLIQFQNNGVVDDSQLPKDRFSAERLKGVDSTLKIQPAKLEDSAVYLCASSSIQGRRNQPQHFGDGTRLSIL.

This sequence joins TRBV21-1 and TRBJ1-5; the table calls TRBD1, which could not be checked here. TRBV21-1 constitutes a pseudogene. The CDR3 runs 15 residues. CDR3 amino acids: CASRTDRGGNQPQHF. For the CDR3, the DNA is TGTGCCAGCAGGACCGACAGGGGGGGAAATCAGCCCCAGCATTTT.

The chain links TRBV11-2 to TRBJ1-1; possibly TRBD1 for D (6 bases). Trimming shortened V by 5 bases and J by 5 bases, and 18 bases separated the two germline ends. Germline V lookup: CDR1 SGHAT, CDR2 FQNNGV. This CDR3 has 15 amino acids. The CDR3 coding sequence is TGTGCCAGCAGCCCGTTACAGGGACGGGGGACTGAAGCTTTCTTT. This gives the protein CASSPLQGRGTEAFF.

The gene calls are TRBV10-3 and TRBJ1-1; TRBD1 matches at 7 bases. Germline-derived CDR1 and CDR2 are ENHRY and SYGVKD. Unmatched junction bases numbered 7, after V lost 2 bases and J lost 1 base. CDR3 length: 16 residues. This chain's CDR3 is CAISEGDREENTEAFF. The CDR3 DNA follows: TGTGCCATCAGTGAGGGAGACAGGGAAGAGAACACTGAAGCTTTCTTT.

The genes are TRBV7-6 and TRBJ2-7, with unresolved D. V lost 5 bases and J 6 bases, leaving 11 bases between the germline ends. The CDR3 extends over 12 amino acids. Germline V gene sequence: CDR1 SGHVS, CDR2 FNYEAQ. The CDR3 nucleotides are TGTGCCAGCAGCATTATGCTAGGCGAGCAGTACTTC. Protein: CASSIMLGEQYF.

The chain couples TRBV28 to TRBJ1-5; maybe TRBD1 (5 bases). The length of the CDR3 is 15 residues. Germline lookup yields CDR1 MDHEN and CDR2 SYDVKM. V lost 3 bases and J lost 4, with 13 bases in between. Here the CDR3 reads CASSLIGARNQPQHF. CDR3 coding DNA: TGTGCCAGCAGTTTGATAGGGGCTCGGAATCAGCCCCAGCATTTT.

The V gene is TRBV4-1, the J gene TRBJ1-5, with TRBD1 identical over 8 bases. This CDR3 contains 16 residues. In germline, CDR1 is MGHRA, CDR2 YSYEKL. J lost 3 bases, V lost 3 bases, and 7 bases had no gene match. In nucleotides, the CDR3 is TGCGCCAGCAGCCAGGCCGGACAGGGATCCAATCAGCCCCAGCATTTT. The encoded protein is CASSQAGQGSNQPQHF.

The sample holds one count of this clone. The J gene is TRBJ2-5, the V gene TRBV5-1; D tentatively reads TRBD1 or TRBD2 (5 bases each). The CDR3 totals 15 residues. Germline V lookup: CDR1 SGHRS, CDR2 YFSETQ. Trimming took 0 bases from V and 2 from J, leaving 11 bases between them. The DNA for the CDR3 is TGCGCCAGCAGCTTGGTCGGGGCAGGACAAGAGACCCAGTACTTC. It is translated as CASSLVGAGQETQYF.

V is TRBV29-1 and J is TRBJ2-2; TRBD2 aligns across 11 bases. This CDR3 comprises 14 residues. Germline V CDR1 and CDR2: SQVTM, ANQGSEA. With V trimmed by 6 bases and J by 9 bases, 9 bases remained unmatched. CDR3 sequence (DNA): TGCAGCGTCCCTGGGACTAGCGGCCGTAGGGAGCTGTTTTTT. Its translation is CSVPGTSGRRELFF.

Notes on this clone: One end of the junction does not line up with germline, which may come from a read error. The chain is built from TRBV5-1 and TRBJ2-5; D possibly corresponds to TRBD2 (5 bases). This CDR3 spans 14 amino acids. Germline V gene lookup returns CDR1 SGHRS and CDR2 YFSETQ. As DNA, the CDR3 is TGCACCAGCCAACGGGGTGGCAACCAAGAGACCCAGTACTTC. Amino acid sequence: CTSQRGGNQETQYF.

The chain carries TRBV7-9 and TRBJ1-2; no firm D call. There are 16 residues in the CDR3. Germline loops: CDR1 SEHNR, CDR2 FQNEAQ (reference sequence). V lost 1 base and J 6 bases, leaving 18 bases between the germline ends. The CDR3 DNA follows: TGTGCCAGCAGCTTAGAAATGTGGAGGAGGGATAATGGCTACACCTTC. Translated, it gives CASSLEMWRRDNGYTF.

The rearrangement joins TRBV5-6 to TRBJ1-3; D is unresolved. The ends were cut back, 4 bases at V and 9 bases at J, with 20 bases in the middle. This CDR3 has 15 residues. The germline CDR1 and CDR2 sequences are SGHDT and YYEEEE. The CDR3 loop is CASSLGRGKVFTIYF. CDR3 sequence (DNA): TGTGCCAGCAGCCTTGGACGGGGTAAAGTGTTCACCATATATTTT.

The CDR3 region is CASSLEGTRGETQYF. The CDR3, as DNA: TGTGCCAGCAGCTTAGAGGGGACTAGAGGGGAGACCCAGTACTTC. The chain couples TRBV7-9 to TRBJ2-5, with 8 bases lining up with TRBD2. The CDR3 sequence is 15 residues long. V was clipped by 1 base and J by 5 bases; unmatched bases: 6. Germline loops: CDR1 SEHNR, CDR2 FQNEAQ (reference sequence).

The chain combines TRBV7-3 with TRBJ1-2, with D perhaps matching TRBD1 (5 bases). Germline loops: CDR1 SGHTA, CDR2 FQGTGA. This CDR3 spans 14 amino acids. V was pared by 2 bases and J by 6 bases, with 13 bases between. The DNA of the CDR3 is TGTGCCAGCAGCTTATCGAGGGGAACGGATGGCTACACCTTC. It translates to CASSLSRGTDGYTF.